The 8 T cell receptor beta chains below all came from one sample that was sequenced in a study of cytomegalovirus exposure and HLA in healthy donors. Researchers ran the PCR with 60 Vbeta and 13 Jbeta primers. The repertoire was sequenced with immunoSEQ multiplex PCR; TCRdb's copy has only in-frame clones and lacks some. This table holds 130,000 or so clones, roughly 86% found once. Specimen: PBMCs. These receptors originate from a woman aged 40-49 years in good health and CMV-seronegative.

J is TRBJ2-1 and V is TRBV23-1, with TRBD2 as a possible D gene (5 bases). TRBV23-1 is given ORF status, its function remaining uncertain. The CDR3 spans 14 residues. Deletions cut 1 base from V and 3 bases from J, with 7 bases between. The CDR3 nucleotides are TGCGCCAGCAGTCAATTGGGAGACTACAATGAGCAGTTCTTC. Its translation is CASSQLGDYNEQFF.

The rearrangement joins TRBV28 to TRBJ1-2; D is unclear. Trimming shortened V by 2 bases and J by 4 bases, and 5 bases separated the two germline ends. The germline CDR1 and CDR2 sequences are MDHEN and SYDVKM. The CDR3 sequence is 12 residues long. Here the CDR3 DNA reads TGTGCCAGCAGTTTACCTCCCTATGGCTACACCTTC. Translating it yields CASSLPPYGYTF.

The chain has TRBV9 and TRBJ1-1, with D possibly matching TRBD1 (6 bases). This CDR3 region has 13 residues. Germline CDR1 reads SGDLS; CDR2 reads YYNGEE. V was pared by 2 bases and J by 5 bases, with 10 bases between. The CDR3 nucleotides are TGTGCCAGCAGCGTTCAGGGGTGGACTGAAGCTTTCTTT. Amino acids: CASSVQGWTEAFF.

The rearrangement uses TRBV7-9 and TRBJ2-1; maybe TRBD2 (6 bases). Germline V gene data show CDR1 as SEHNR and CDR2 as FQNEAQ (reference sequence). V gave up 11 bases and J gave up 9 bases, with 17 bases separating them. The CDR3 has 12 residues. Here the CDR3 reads CACVRRGGEQFF. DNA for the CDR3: TGTGCCTGTGTTAGGAGGGGAGGTGAGCAGTTCTTC.

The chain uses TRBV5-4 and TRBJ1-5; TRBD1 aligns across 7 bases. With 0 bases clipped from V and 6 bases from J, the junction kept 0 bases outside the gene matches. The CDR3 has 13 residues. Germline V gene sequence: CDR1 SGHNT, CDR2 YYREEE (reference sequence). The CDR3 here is CASSLEGAQPQHF. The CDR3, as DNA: TGTGCCAGCAGCTTGGAGGGGGCTCAGCCCCAGCATTTT.

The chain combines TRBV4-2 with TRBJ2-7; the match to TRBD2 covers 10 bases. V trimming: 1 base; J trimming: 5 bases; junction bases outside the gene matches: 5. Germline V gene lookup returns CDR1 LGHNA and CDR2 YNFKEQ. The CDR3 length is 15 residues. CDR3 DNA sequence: TGTGCCAGCAGCCAAGGGACTAGCGGCAGAGACGAGCAGTACTTC. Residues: CASSQGTSGRDEQYF.

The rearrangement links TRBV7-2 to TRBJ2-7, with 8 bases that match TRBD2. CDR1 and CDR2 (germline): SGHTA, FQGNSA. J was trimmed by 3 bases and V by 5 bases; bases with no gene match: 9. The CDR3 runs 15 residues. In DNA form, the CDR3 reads TGTGCCAGCAGCATTCAAGCTAGCGGGTACTACGAGCAGTACTTC. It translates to CASSIQASGYYEQYF.

CDR3 DNA sequence: TGTGCCAGCAGCGAACTAACAGATACGCAGTATTTT. As protein: CASSELTDTQYF. V and J are TRBV7-2 and TRBJ2-3; D is uncertain. The CDR3 covers 12 residues. Trimming left V 5 bases short and J 3 bases short, with 6 bases between. Germline V CDR1 and CDR2: SGHTA, FQGNSA.